These T cell receptor beta chains were read from a single sample in a study of shared clonotypes between healthy human individuals. Clones were sequenced by immunoSEQ multiplex PCR, and TCRdb holds only the in-frame ones, with some missing. The table has about 500,000 clones, approximately 80% seen once; the top ten hold 12%. Material: PBMCs. Every receptor here comes from a middle-aged woman in good health. Some clones in this sample may be carry-over from other donors' samples. Both conserved end residues are part of each CDR3. Only part of the rows carry a size: once, few, many, or a class if the clone is expanded.

NA	TRBJ2-1	TRBV9	15	CASAVSGSSYNEQFF
NA	TRBJ2-5	TRBV7-9	14	CASRPYREGETQYF
NA	TRBJ2-1	TRBV9	15	CASSVAGLSYNEQFF
NA	TRBJ2-5	TRBV18	11	CASTQEQTQYF
once	TRBJ2-3	TRBV9	17	CASSVAPGGYSTDTQYF
NA	TRBJ2-7	TRBV15	15	CATSSRTGAAYEQYF
NA	TRBJ2-7	TRBV11-2	14	CASSGAGGPYEQYF
NA	TRBJ2-2	TRBV14	16	CASSQFQLAVTGELFF
NA	TRBJ1-5	TRBV6-5	12	CASRPRGGPQHF
NA	TRBJ1-1	TRBV5-5	14	CASSLAPGTREAFF
NA	TRBJ2-7	TRBV5-8	10	CASSLVGQYF
NA	TRBJ1-1	TRBV2	13	CASIPGRNTEAFF
NA	TRBJ1-1	TRBV18	15	CASSTRQGENTEAFF
once	TRBJ1-3	TRBV4-2	18	CASSQVPASRGSRNTIYF
NA	TRBJ2-3	TRBV4-3	19	CASSHGSGGEVLGTDTQYF